This T cell receptor beta chain is drawn from a study of human T cells and chemical hapten exposure (dated by TCRdb to about 2021). General notes on the study: For sensitization, 2% DPC in acetone was applied to a roughly 2 cm by roughly 2 cm area of upper inner arm skin. Blood samples were taken from patients before sensitization (week 0) and then at 2, 6 and about 24 weeks after DPC sensitization. In alopecia patients, the study followed how the peripheral blood TCR repertoire changed in vivo over primary and secondary sensitization to diphenylcyclopropenone (DPC), a hapten. Most of the patients in the cohort were female, and the cohort covered alopecia areata with under or over 50% scalp involvement, alopecia totalis and alopecia universalis. From each blood RNA sample, both TCR alpha and TCR beta chains were sequenced. Patch testing was performed on the upper back with Finn chambers containing 0.01% DPC, and the patch tests were scored after 6 days according to International Contact Dermatitis Research Group standards. Throughout the roughly 24-week study period, patients were also given weekly therapeutic DPC doses on the scalp. Blood for TCR sequencing was provided by twenty-nine alopecia patients at one to four time points (pre-sensitization, 2, 6 and 24 weeks). Libraries were pooled for sequencing, and per-sample TCR yields varied mainly because of small differences in library volumes within the pool. What the authors observed across the whole study: Patch test score correlated positively with the number of PT1 expanded TCRs, reaching significance at thresholds 8, 16 and 32 but not at 4. Compared with pre-sensitization or healthy control sets, expanded TCRs formed significantly more large CDR3 similarity clusters, which is consistent with antigen-driven responses. Repeated subsampling changed both the strength of the expansion versus patch-test correlation and the threshold at which the correlation became significant. Because every patient had alopecia, a presumed autoimmune disease, the patients' immune response might differ from that of healthy individuals. No change with DPC sensitization was found in the number of TCRs above 1 in 1000 frequency, and no evidence of global repertoire structure alterations was found.

Library construction relied on RACE. The sample was run on a NextSeq 500. During library preparation, unique molecular identifiers were attached to individual cDNA molecules so that TCRs could be counted in a quantitative, reproducible way. Under the source paper's analysis protocol: A median of around 100,000 TCRs per sample was observed, with a range of roughly 20,000 to 750,000. V, J and CDR3 annotation of the TCR reads was performed with the Decombinator software suite. To make PS versus PT1 abundance plots, every sample was subsampled to the same number of TCRs (28,000). TCRs were defined as expanded if absent before sensitization and observed at least eight times at the 2-week time point. TCRdb ran its own pipeline on the public reads, namely fastp trimming at Q25 and MiXCR clone calling, and kept in-frame beta chains. Rows with a matching CDR3 protein are joined into one entry that keeps the most common DNA and genes. TCRdb, not the original authors, processed these V and J calls. The sample yields tens of thousands of distinct CDR3 sequences; more than 8% were counted once. The ten largest clones capture 26% of the sample.

The time point label on this specimen signifies: patch test 3, about 24 weeks after DPC sensitization. Sample treatment or condition, as interpreted from the label and publication: therapeutic diphenylcyclopropenone sensitization with weekly scalp DPC. Total RNA was isolated from unfractionated whole blood collected in Tempus Blood RNA tubes. At every patch-test visit, the blood draw took place before the patch test was put on. To be eligible, patients had to be aged 18 to 70, diagnosed with alopecia and judged suitable for DPC therapy, while pregnant patients were excluded. A note on this clonotype: Its binding antigen is unknown. The record has no base qualities; no much larger clone is one base away.

CDR1 and CDR2 are read off the germline V gene as MDHEN and SYDVKM. Trimming takes 7 bases from V and 2 bases from J, and the germline ends sit 6 bases apart. The CDR3 measures 11 amino acids from cysteine to phenylalanine. Just CDR3 DNA is preserved here, 33 bases in frame from base 1. The clonotype comes from a man aged 50-59 years with alopecia areata. Some clones in this sample may be carry-over from other donors' samples. The sequence links TRBV28 to TRBJ2-7; the D gene cannot be resolved reliably. Sequenced material: whole blood, taken in connection with sensitization to the hapten diphenylcyclopropenone (DPC). The sequenced DNA is TGTGCCAGCACCCGAACCTACGAGCAGTACTTC. Its amino acids are CASTRTYEQYF.